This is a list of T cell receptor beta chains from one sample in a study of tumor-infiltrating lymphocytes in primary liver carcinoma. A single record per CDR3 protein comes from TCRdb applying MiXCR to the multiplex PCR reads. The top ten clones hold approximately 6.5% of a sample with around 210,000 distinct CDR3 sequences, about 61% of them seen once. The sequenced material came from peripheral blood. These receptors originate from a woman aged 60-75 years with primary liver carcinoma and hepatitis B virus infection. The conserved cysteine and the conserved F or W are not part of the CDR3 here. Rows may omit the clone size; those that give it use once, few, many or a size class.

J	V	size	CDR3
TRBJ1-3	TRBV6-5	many	ASSPYHGNTIY
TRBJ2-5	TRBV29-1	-	SVDPRGSKDTQY
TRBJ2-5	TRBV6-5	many	ASSTVNEETQY
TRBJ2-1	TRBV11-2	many	ASSLDASSYNEQF
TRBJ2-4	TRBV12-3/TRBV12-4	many	ASSLGASGIGKNIQY
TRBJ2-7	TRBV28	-	AGSVSSGLSYEQY
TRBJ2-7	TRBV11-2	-	ASSSQGASYEQY
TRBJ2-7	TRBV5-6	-	ASSLDPAGGNEQY
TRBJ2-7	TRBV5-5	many	ASSLLSGAIYEQY
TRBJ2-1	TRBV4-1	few	ASSQVWREYNNEQF
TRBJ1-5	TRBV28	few	ASSLEVRAQH
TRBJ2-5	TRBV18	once	ASSPPSGQSQETQY
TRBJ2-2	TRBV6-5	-	PSRRTWDTGELF
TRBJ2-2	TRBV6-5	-	ASNTYRGLTRELF
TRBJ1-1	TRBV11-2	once	TSSPRTVTEAL
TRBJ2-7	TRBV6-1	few	ASSEWVGPMGQY
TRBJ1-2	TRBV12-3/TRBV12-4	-	ASSLARPGFGYT
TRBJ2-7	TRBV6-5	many	ASTGLAGPYEQY
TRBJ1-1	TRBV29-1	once	SMLTGSDTEAF
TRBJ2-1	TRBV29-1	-	SVGHFEQL
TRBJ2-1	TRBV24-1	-	ATMGTGGMNVQF
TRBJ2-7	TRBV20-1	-	SAPRTGRHEQY
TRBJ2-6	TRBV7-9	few	ASSLEGAGANVLT